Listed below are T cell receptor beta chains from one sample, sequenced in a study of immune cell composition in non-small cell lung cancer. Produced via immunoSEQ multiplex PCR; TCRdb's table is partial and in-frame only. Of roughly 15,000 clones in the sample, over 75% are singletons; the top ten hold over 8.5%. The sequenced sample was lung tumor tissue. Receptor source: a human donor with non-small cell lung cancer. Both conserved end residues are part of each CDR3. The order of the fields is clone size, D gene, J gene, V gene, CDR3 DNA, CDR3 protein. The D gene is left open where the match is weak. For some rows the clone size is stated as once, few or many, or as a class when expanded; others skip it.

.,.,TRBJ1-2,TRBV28,TGTGCCAGCAGTTCTTCACAGTACTATGGCTACACCTTC,CASSSSQYYGYTF
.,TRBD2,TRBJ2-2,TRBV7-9,TGTGCCAGCAGCTTATTTCGCGGGAGGGCCGGGGAGCTGTTTTTT,CASSLFRGRAGELFF
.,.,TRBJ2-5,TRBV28,TGTGCCAGCATGAGTGGGAACCAAGAGACCCAGTACTTC,CASMSGNQETQYF
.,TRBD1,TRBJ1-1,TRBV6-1,TGTGCCAGCAGTGGGACAGGGGATGAAGCTTTCTTT,CASSGTGDEAFF
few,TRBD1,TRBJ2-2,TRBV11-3,TGTGCCAGCAGCCTGGACAGGGCCGGGGAGCTGTTTTTT,CASSLDRAGELFF
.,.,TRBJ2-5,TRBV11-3,TGTGCCAGCAGCTTAGGGGACGTAAACCAAGAGACCCAGTACTTC,CASSLGDVNQETQYF
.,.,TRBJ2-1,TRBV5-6,TGTGCCAGCAGCTTTGGACTAGGGAGGGGGAATGAGCAGTTCTTC,CASSFGLGRGNEQFF
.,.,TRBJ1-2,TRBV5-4,TGTGCCAGCAGCTTGGGTGTTGAGTGGGATATGCATGGCTACACCTTC,CASSLGVEWDMHGYTF
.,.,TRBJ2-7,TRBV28,TGTGCCAGCAGTTTATCGTTGGCCACCTCCTACGAGCAGTACTTC,CASSLSLATSYEQYF
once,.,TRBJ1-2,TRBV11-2,TGTGCCAGCAGCCCAGGGGTGGGCTATGGCTACACCTTC,CASSPGVGYGYTF
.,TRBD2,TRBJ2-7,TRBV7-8,TGTGCCAGCAGCCGGGACTATCACGAGCAGTACTTC,CASSRDYHEQYF
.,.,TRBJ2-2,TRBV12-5,TGTGCTAGTGGTTCCTCGAACACCGGGGAGCTGTTTTTT,CASGSSNTGELFF
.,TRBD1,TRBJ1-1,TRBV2,TGTGCCAGCAACTCCGACAGGGACACTGAAGCTTTCTTT,CASNSDRDTEAFF
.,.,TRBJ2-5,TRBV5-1,TGCGCCAGCACTGAGGTAGACAGCCAAGAGACCCAGTACTTC,CASTEVDSQETQYF
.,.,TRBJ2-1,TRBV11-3,TGTGCCAGCAGCTCCGGGACATCGGACTACTCTGAGCAGTTCTTC,CASSSGTSDYSEQFF
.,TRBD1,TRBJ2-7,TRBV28,TGTGCCAGCAGAGCACCGGGACAGGGGGTTTACGAGCAGTACTTC,CASRAPGQGVYEQYF
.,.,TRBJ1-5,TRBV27,TGTGCCAGCAGTTTATCCGGGGGGCGAAATACCCGGAGCAATCAGCCCCAGCATTTT,CASSLSGGRNTRSNQPQHF
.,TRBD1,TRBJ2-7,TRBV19,TGTGCCAGTAGACCCGGGACAGCCAACTCCTACGAGCAGTACTTC,CASRPGTANSYEQYF
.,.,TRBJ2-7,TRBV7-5,TGTGTCAGAAGCCCAGGACTAGCGGGATACTACGAGCAGTACTTC,CVRSPGLAGYYEQYF
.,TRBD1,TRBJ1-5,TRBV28,TGTGCCACCAGGGGGCAGAGCAATCAGCCCCAGCATTTT,CATRGQSNQPQHF
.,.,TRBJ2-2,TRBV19,TGTGCCAGTAGTATAAGGGGAACTAGGGGCACCGGGGAGCTGTTTTTT,CASSIRGTRGTGELFF
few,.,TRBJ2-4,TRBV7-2,TGTGCCAGCAGCTTAGGGTTCCAAGACGGGTACATTCAGTACTTC,CASSLGFQDGYIQYF
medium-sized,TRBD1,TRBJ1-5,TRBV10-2,TGCGCCAGCAGTGACCGCTACTACAGGGGTGAGGGGCCCCAGCATTTT,CASSDRYYRGEGPQHF
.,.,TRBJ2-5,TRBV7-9,TGTGCCAGCAGCTTAGGGGGGAGGTACCGGGAGACCCAGTACTTC,CASSLGGRYRETQYF
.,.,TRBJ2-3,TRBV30,TGTGCCTGGAGTGTAGGGGGGAGGGGATCAGATACGCAGTATTTT,CAWSVGGRGSDTQYF
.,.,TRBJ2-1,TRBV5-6,TGTGCCAGCAGCTTTTTTCACGGGGTTACCTACAATGAGCAGTTCTTC,CASSFFHGVTYNEQFF
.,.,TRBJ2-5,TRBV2,TGTGCCAGCACACGGGGGAGGGAGACCCAGTACTTC,CASTRGRETQYF
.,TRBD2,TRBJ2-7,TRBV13,TGTGCCAGCAGCTTAGGCGGGACTAGCGGGATTGGTGAGCAGTACTTC,CASSLGGTSGIGEQYF
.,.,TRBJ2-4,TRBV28,TGTGCCAGCAGTTCGACAGGTTTCCTAGCCAAAAACATTCAGTACTTC,CASSSTGFLAKNIQYF
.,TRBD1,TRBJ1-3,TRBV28,TGTGCCAGCAGTTTCACAGGGGTACCCGTCTCTGGAAACACCATATATTTT,CASSFTGVPVSGNTIYF
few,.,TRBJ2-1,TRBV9,TGTGCCAGCAGCGCTCCCCCAACCTACAATGAGCAGTTCTTC,CASSAPPTYNEQFF
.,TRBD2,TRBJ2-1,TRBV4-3,TGCGCCAGCAGCCTGGGGGACTACCGGGGCAATGAGCAGTTCTTC,CASSLGDYRGNEQFF
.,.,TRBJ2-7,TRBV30,TGTGCCTGGAGTGTACAGGGCTACGAGCAGTACTTC,CAWSVQGYEQYF
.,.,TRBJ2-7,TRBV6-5,TGTGCCAGCCGGGCTCAGACCTACGAGCAGTACTTC,CASRAQTYEQYF
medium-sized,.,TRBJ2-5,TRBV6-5,TGTGCCACCCCCACGGGGGAGACCCAGTACTTC,CATPTGETQYF
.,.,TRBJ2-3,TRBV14,TGTGCCAGCAGCCAAGGATATACGCAGTATTTT,CASSQGYTQYF
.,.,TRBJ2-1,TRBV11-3,TGTGCCAGCAGCTTTACGGGAAGTCAGTTCTTC,CASSFTGSQFF
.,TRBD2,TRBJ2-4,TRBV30,TGTGCCGGGGGGGGACGAGGAACCAAAAACATTCAGTACTTC,CAGGGRGTKNIQYF
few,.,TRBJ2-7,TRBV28,TGTGCCAGCAGTTTTTCGCCCGCGAAGGGTGGGCAGTACTTC,CASSFSPAKGGQYF
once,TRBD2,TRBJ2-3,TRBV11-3,TGTGCCAGCAGCTTAGAGGGTAGCGGGGTCACAGATACGCAGTATTTT,CASSLEGSGVTDTQYF
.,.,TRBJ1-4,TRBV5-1,TGCGCCAGCAGCTTGAAGGTAAACAGCGGACCCAATGAAAAACTGTTTTTT,CASSLKVNSGPNEKLFF
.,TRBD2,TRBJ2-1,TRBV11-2,TGTGCCAGCAGCCCGGGGACTAGCGGGAGGGACGGTGAGCAGTTCTTC,CASSPGTSGRDGEQFF
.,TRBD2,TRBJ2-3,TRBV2,TGTGCCAGCAGTGCCCTGACTAGCGGGAGCGGGGATACGCAGTATTTT,CASSALTSGSGDTQYF
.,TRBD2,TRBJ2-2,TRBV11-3,TGTGCCAGCAGCTTAGCCAGTACTAGCGGGTCGAACACCGGGGAGCTGTTTTTT,CASSLASTSGSNTGELFF
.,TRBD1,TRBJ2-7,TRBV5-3,TGTGCCAGCAGCTTAAGGGGGCGATCCTACGAGCAGTACTTC,CASSLRGRSYEQYF
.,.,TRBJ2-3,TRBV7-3,TGTGCCAGCAGCTTCAGCAATAACTCACCAGATACGCAGTATTTT,CASSFSNNSPDTQYF
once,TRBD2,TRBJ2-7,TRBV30,TGTGCCTGGAGCGGGGGGAGGGGCCCCGGGGAGCAGTACTTC,CAWSGGRGPGEQYF
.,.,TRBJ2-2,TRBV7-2,TGTGCCAGCACCCCCCACGTAGACACCGGGGAGCTGTTTTTT,CASTPHVDTGELFF
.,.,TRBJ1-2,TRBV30,TGTGCCTCCCAGGGTTACTATGGCTACACCTTC,CASQGYYGYTF
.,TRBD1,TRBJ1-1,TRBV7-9,TGTGCCAGCAGCTCAGACAGGGTGAACACTGAAGCTTTCTTT,CASSSDRVNTEAFF
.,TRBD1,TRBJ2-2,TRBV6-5,TGTGCCAGCAGCGAGGGGGCGAAGCTGTTTTTT,CASSEGAKLFF
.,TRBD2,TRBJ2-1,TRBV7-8,TGTGCCAGCAGCTCCAACCGAGGACTAGCGGGAGTCAATGAGCAGTTCTTC,CASSSNRGLAGVNEQFF
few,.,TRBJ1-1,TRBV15,TGTGCCACCAGCAGGACAGGTCTGAACACTGAAGCTTTCTTT,CATSRTGLNTEAFF
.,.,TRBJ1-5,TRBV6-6,TGTGCCAGCAGGGACACAGGTAGCAATCAGCCCCAGCATTTT,CASRDTGSNQPQHF
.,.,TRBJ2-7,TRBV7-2,TGTGCCAGCAGCTCCCGGGACGGTGCCTACGAGCAGTACTTC,CASSSRDGAYEQYF
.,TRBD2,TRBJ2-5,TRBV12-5,TGTGCTAGTGGTTTGGGGTTAGCGGGAGGTAGTGTTGGAGAGACCCAGTACTTC,CASGLGLAGGSVGETQYF
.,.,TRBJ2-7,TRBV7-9,TGTGCCAGCAGTGAAGCCCTTTGGGACGAGCAGTACTTC,CASSEALWDEQYF
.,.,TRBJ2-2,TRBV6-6,TGTGCCAGCAGTTACGCCGGACTGGGGAACACCGGGGAGCTGTTTTTT,CASSYAGLGNTGELFF